The sequence of this TCR beta chain was determined in a study of blood T cell repertoires in COVID-19. Overall study context: Donors in the United States, Italy and Spain gave samples during acute or convalescent COVID-19. PBMCs, B-cell-depleted T cells, or T cells were the source of the cDNA or gDNA that made up the material.

V was clipped by 4 bases and J by 3 bases; unmatched bases: 5. Germline V lookup: CDR1 SGHRS, CDR2 YFSETQ. The CDR3 length is 14 residues. Profiled with immunoSEQ multiplex PCR; TCRdb holds only in-frame clones, not every one. The table has 250,000 to 300,000 clones, approximately 82% seen once. The sequence came from a man at least 80 years old with acute or convalescent COVID-19. V usage is TRBV5-1 and J usage is TRBJ2-5; TRBD2 matches at 8 bases. Sequencing was done on a sample of peripheral blood. The CDR3 DNA is TGCGCCAGCAGCCCCGGGGGGGAGGAAGAGACCCAGTACTTC. This codes for CASSPGGEEETQYF. Full variable domain (outside the CDR3, taken from reference TRBV5-1 and TRBJ2-5): KAGVTQTPRYLIKTRGQQVTLSCSPISGHRSVSWYQQTPGQGLQFLFEYFSETQRNKGNFPGRFSGRQFSNSRSEMNVSTLELGDSALYLCASSPGGEEETQYFGPGTRLLVL.